This TCR beta chain was profiled in a study of T cell responses to AZD1222 COVID-19 vaccine. Concerning this clone: The antigen is undetermined.

This CDR3 comprises 16 residues. Germline V CDR1 and CDR2: SGHDN, FVKESK. Trimming left V 3 bases short and J 0 bases short, with 12 bases between. Sequencing was performed with immunoSEQ multiplex PCR; in TCRdb, only in-frame clones are kept and a portion is missing. The table lists about 160,000 clones, roughly 90% of them singletons. Findings and caveats of the study: Just a handful of people given AZD1222 tested seropositive at baseline. When two AZD1222 doses had been given, Spike-specific TCR breadth and depth rose. There were vaccine-associated CD4 TCRs across spike, dominant at 160-218 and 743-854. Clonal diversity may have been underestimated in mostly white British donors.

This chain uses TRBV14 with TRBJ2-1; D is unclear. The source of this sequence is an adult who received the AZD1222 COVID-19 vaccine. The input for sequencing was peripheral blood, taken 28 days after the second AZD1222 dose. DNA for the CDR3: TGTGCCAGCAGCCAGTTCAGCCCGAGCTCCTACAATGAGCAGTTCTTC. Encoded protein: CASSQFSPSSYNEQFF.